Reported below is one T cell receptor beta chain. TCRdb's copy holds only in-frame clones and misses some; the assay was immunoSEQ multiplex PCR. The sample records almost 65,000 clones, around 90% being singletons. The sample originates from a study of T cells in localized non-small cell lung cancer. The V end was cut by 4 bases, the J end by 5 bases, with 20 bases between. The CDR3 is 15 residues long. The germline V gene encodes CDR1 SQVTM and CDR2 ANQGSEA. Here the sequenced sample was peripheral blood, taken before any cancer treatment. The chain recombines TRBV29-1 with TRBJ1-1; tentatively, D is TRBD1 (6 bases). This receptor was taken from a woman between 40 and 69 years old with stage I lung adenocarcinoma. CDR3 sequence reads: CSVAGGGRARTEAFF. In DNA form, the CDR3 reads TGCAGCGTTGCCGGCGGGGGGCGAGCGAGGACTGAAGCTTTCTTT.